This T cell receptor beta chain comes out of a study of T-cell memory formation after mild COVID-19. Overall study context: TCR clusters were mostly donor specific. Study outcomes and limitations: CD4+ contracting clones were mainly CM and EM; CD8+ ones, EMRA.

The length of the CDR3 is 12 residues. CDR1 and CDR2 from the germline V gene are SEHNR and FQNEAQ (reference sequence). The V gene lost 5 bases and the J gene lost 8 bases, with 12 bases spanning the gap. TCRdb re-analysed the 5' RACE reads in MiXCR, keeping a single row per CDR3 protein. The sample has 450,000 to 650,000 distinct CDR3 sequences; about a fifth are singletons. This clonotype was picked up one time. Antigen: not known. This sequence was found in an adult woman who had mild COVID-19 (a few samples of this study predate the infection). Cell type and time point are not known. The chain links TRBV7-9 to TRBJ1-2; D unresolved. Sequences were obtained from PBMCs or a T cell subset sorted from them (not recorded which). The CDR3 DNA sequence: TGTGCCAGCAGCGCAGACTTAGTAGGCTACACCTTC. Encoded protein: CASSADLVGYTF.